The table lists the clone carrying this T cell receptor (beta chain) with a count of one. No antigen is known for it. These data come from a study of cytomegalovirus exposure and HLA in healthy donors. Measured with immunoSEQ multiplex PCR; TCRdb has only the in-frame clones, and not every one. The table shows about 200,000 clones, with approximately 87% occurring only once. Points from the study as a whole: Rarity characterized most TCR sequences, yet some public TCRs appeared in many donors.

The V gene's germline CDR1 is SGHRS and CDR2 YFSETQ. V lost 0 bases and J lost 3, with 12 bases in between. The CDR3 totals 16 residues. The sequenced sample was PBMCs. The TCR originated in a woman between 18 and 30 years old in good health and CMV-seronegative. The V gene is TRBV5-1, the J gene TRBJ2-2, with D uncertain. DNA of the CDR3: TGCGCCAGCAGCTTGGATAGGAAAGGGTACACCGGGGAGCTGTTTTTT. This gives the protein CASSLDRKGYTGELFF.